The sequence of this T cell receptor (beta chain) was determined in a study of cytomegalovirus exposure and HLA in healthy donors. The V gene lost 0 bases and the J gene lost 6 bases, with 12 bases spanning the gap. Germline values: CDR1 MNHNS, CDR2 SASEGT. CDR3 length: 15 amino acids. The method was immunoSEQ multiplex PCR; TCRdb's version includes in-frame clones alone and lacks a portion of them. This sample yields 130,000 or so clones, of which roughly nine tenths are seen a single time; 0.95% to 1.5% belongs to the top ten. Sample: PBMCs. The clonotype originates from a woman between 18 and 29 years old in good health and CMV-seronegative. V and J are TRBV6-1 and TRBJ1-5, with D possibly TRBD1 on 5 matching bases. CDR3: CASSEAGVGGQPQHF. The CDR3 DNA is TGTGCCAGCAGTGAAGCCGGAGTGGGGGGTCAGCCCCAGCATTTT.